These 27 T cell receptor beta chains originate from one sample sequenced in a study of beta chain features in type 1 diabetes. The sequenced template was cDNA made from the entire isolated RNA. Using immunoSEQ multiplex PCR, the repertoire was profiled, and TCRdb retains in-frame clones only, with some absent. The sample yields roughly 240,000 clones, under 70% seen once. Sequencing input: naive CD4+ T cells from blood. The source is a young man in good health.

Notes on this clone: A read error may produce the germline difference seen at one junction end. The genes are TRBV28 and TRBJ1-2, with D hard to call. Germline loops: CDR1 MDHEN, CDR2 SYDVKM. CDR3 length: 11 amino acids. CDR3 protein: CASSFPGSPSF. The DNA of the CDR3 is TGTGCCAGCAGTTTTCCGGGTTCCCCATCTTTC.

The V gene is TRBV13, the J gene TRBJ2-1; unclear D gene. Trimming cost V 5 bases and J 9 bases, with 23 bases left between them. Germline V lookup: CDR1 PRHDT, CDR2 FYEKMQ (reference sequence). The CDR3 length is 16 residues. The CDR3 here is CASSATLLVADGEQFF. CDR3 sequence (DNA): TGTGCCAGCAGCGCTACCTTGCTAGTGGCGGATGGTGAGCAGTTCTTC.

This clone turned up a few times. The chain recombines TRBV21-1 with TRBJ2-3. TRBV21-1 is annotated as a pseudogene. The CDR3 spans 16 residues. For the CDR3, the DNA is TGTGCCAGCAGCACAACCAGTGTCACTAGCACAGATACGCAGTATTTT. Its protein is CASSTTSVTSTDTQYF.

The rearrangement links TRBV15 to TRBJ2-1, with unresolved D. Germline-derived CDR1 and CDR2 are LNHNV and YYDKDF (reference sequence). V dropped 0 bases and J dropped 4 bases, with 1 base sitting between them. CDR3 length equals 12 residues. The CDR3 protein is CATSRDYNEQFF. Written as DNA, the CDR3 is TGTGCCACCAGCAGAGATTACAATGAGCAGTTCTTC.

J is TRBJ2-6 and V is TRBV5-4, with TRBD1 as a possible D gene (6 bases). The CDR3 has 16 amino acids. The germline V gene has CDR1 SGHNT and CDR2 YYREEE (reference sequence). Between the trimmed V and J ends, which lost 10 bases and 1 base, there was a span of 18 bases. The CDR3 nucleotides read TGTGCCCAGCAGCGCTATACAGGGTCTGGGGCCAACGTCCTGACTTTC. Residues: CAQQRYTGSGANVLTF. The entire variable domain, with the rest obtained from reference TRBV5-4 and TRBJ2-6, is as follows: ETGVTQSPTHLIKTRGQQVTLRCSSQSGHNTVSWYQQALGQGPQFIFQYYREEENGRGNFPPRFSGLQFPNYSSELNVNALELDDSALYLCAQQRYTGSGANVLTFGAGSRLTVL.

This chain uses TRBV9 with TRBJ2-7; D ambiguous. The germline V and J ends were trimmed by 3 bases and 12 bases, with 13 bases remaining between them. Germline V lookup: CDR1 SGDLS, CDR2 YYNGEE. The CDR3 has 11 amino acids. CDR3 nucleotide sequence: TGTGCCAGCAGCGCGCCGAATCCTTGGTACTTC. As protein: CASSAPNPWYF.

This sequence joins TRBV5-1 and TRBJ2-5; 8 bases fit TRBD2. Germline CDR1 and CDR2: SGHRS and YFSETQ. The CDR3 covers 16 residues. J gave up 2 bases and V 0 bases, and 6 bases lay outside the gene matches. For the CDR3, the DNA is TGCGCCAGCAGCTTGGGGGTAGCGGGATTTCAAGAGACCCAGTACTTC. It codes for CASSLGVAGFQETQYF.

This clone was picked up a small number of times. The sample has other DNA sequences that encode this CDR3 too. The chain employs TRBV29-1 and TRBJ1-1, with 7 positions matching TRBD1. Per germline, CDR1 SQVTM and CDR2 ANQGSEA. The trim removed 4 bases at V and 1 base at J, leaving 6 bases unmatched. This CDR3 region has 14 residues. CDR3 bases: TGCAGCGTTGTGATCGGGACAGCGAACACTGAAGCTTTCTTT. Protein: CSVVIGTANTEAFF.

The table lists this clone with a few counts. The same CDR3 is also encoded by other DNA sequences in this sample. The V and J genes are TRBV10-3 and TRBJ2-4; possible D gene TRBD2, 6 bases. CDR1 is ENHRY, CDR2 SYGVKD, per germline. V dropped 0 bases and J dropped 0 bases, with 6 bases sitting between them. The CDR3 is 15 residues long. CDR3 sequence reads: CAISESGLAKNIQYF. CDR3 in DNA: TGTGCCATCAGTGAGTCGGGACTAGCCAAAAACATTCAGTACTTC.

The J gene is TRBJ2-2, the V gene TRBV29-1; D not resolved. Germline V gene lookup returns CDR1 SQVTM and CDR2 ANQGSEA. The CDR3 consists of 12 residues. Between the trimmed V and J ends, which lost 7 bases and 5 bases, there was a span of 11 bases. CDR3 region: CSARPSTGELFF. Written as DNA, the CDR3 is TGCAGCGCCCGCCCCTCAACCGGGGAGCTGTTTTTT.

This chain uses TRBV30 with TRBJ1-5; 8 bases are a match to TRBD1. Per the germline V gene, CDR1 is GTSNPN and CDR2 is SVGIG (reference sequence). This CDR3 is built from 17 residues. V trimming: 0 bases; J trimming: 3 bases; junction bases outside the gene matches: 10. The CDR3 region has the DNA TGTGCCTGGAGTGTACGATCGACAGGGGAGTTCAATCAGCCCCAGCATTTT. Its translation is CAWSVRSTGEFNQPQHF.

The chain combines TRBV7-2 with TRBJ2-2; D unresolved. Germline CDR1 is SGHTA and CDR2 is FQGNSA. V was pared by 5 bases and J by 0 bases, with 10 bases between. CDR3 length: 15 residues. CDR3 DNA sequence: TGTGCCAGCAGCCAAAAAGACTCGAACACCGGGGAGCTGTTTTTT. Protein sequence: CASSQKDSNTGELFF.

This clone was counted only a few times. Other nucleotide sequences from this sample produce the same CDR3. The gene calls are TRBV29-1 and TRBJ2-5; perhaps TRBD1 as D (6 bases). CDR3 size: 11 residues. V lost 3 bases and J lost 5, with 7 bases in between. Germline CDR1 is SQVTM and CDR2 is ANQGSEA. CDR3 residues: CSVEGAETQYF. CDR3 DNA sequence: TGCAGCGTTGAGGGGGCCGAGACCCAGTACTTC.

In this sample, this clone turned up a few times. Other DNA sequences in this specimen translate into the identical CDR3. The CDR3 reads CASSPGQVQETQYF. The CDR3 bases are TGCGCCAGCAGCCCTGGACAGGTCCAAGAGACCCAGTACTTC. The genes are TRBV5-1 and TRBJ2-5, with 7 bases that match TRBD1. The CDR3 is 14 amino acids. J gave up 1 base and V 4 bases, and 4 bases lay outside the gene matches. Germline assignment: CDR1 SGHRS and CDR2 YFSETQ.

V is TRBV9 and J is TRBJ2-1; 10 nucleotides match TRBD1. With 3 bases clipped from V and 1 base from J, the junction kept 4 bases outside the gene matches. This CDR3 is 16 amino acids long. Germline CDR1 SGDLS, CDR2 YYNGEE. The CDR3 DNA reads as TGTGCCAGCAGCGGACCGGGACAGGGGTCCTACAATGAGCAGTTCTTC. Translated, it gives CASSGPGQGSYNEQFF.

The chain is built from TRBV30 and TRBJ2-1; TRBD2 matches at 8 bases. The CDR3 is made up of 17 amino acids. Per germline, CDR1 GTSNPN and CDR2 SVGIG (reference sequence). With 0 bases clipped from V and 1 base from J, the junction kept 8 bases outside the gene matches. CDR3: CAWSVRGLERSYNEQFF. The DNA for the CDR3 is TGTGCCTGGAGTGTAAGGGGACTAGAAAGGTCCTACAATGAGCAGTTCTTC.

The V and J genes are TRBV5-6 and TRBJ1-6; 8 nucleotides line up with TRBD1. Germline V gene lookup returns CDR1 SGHDT and CDR2 YYEEEE. The CDR3 consists of 13 residues. Trimming at V came to 6 bases and at J to 10 bases, leaving 6 bases not matched to a gene. CDR3 residues: CASTGQGGSPLHF. DNA for the CDR3: TGTGCCAGCACCGGACAGGGTGGCTCACCCCTCCACTTT.

The chain joins TRBV7-2 to TRBJ2-1; TRBD1 matches 10 bases. Germline V gives CDR1 SGHTA, CDR2 FQGNSA. The V gene end was trimmed by 0 bases and the J gene end by 6 bases; junction bases not matched to a gene: 5. The CDR3 contains 16 residues. Here the CDR3 reads CASSLAPTGGRNEQFF. The CDR3 nucleotides read TGTGCCAGCAGCTTAGCGCCGACAGGGGGCCGCAATGAGCAGTTCTTC.

V is TRBV28 and J is TRBJ2-3; 8 nucleotides line up with TRBD2. Looked up from germline, CDR1 is MDHEN and CDR2 is SYDVKM. CDR3 size: 16 residues. Unmatched junction bases numbered 10, after V lost 1 base and J lost 7 bases. CDR3 coding DNA: TGTGCCAGCAGTTTATTGGGGGGGACTAGAGAATATACGCAGTATTTT. Amino acid sequence: CASSLLGGTREYTQYF.

The chain has TRBV29-1 and TRBJ1-1, with unresolved D. Trimming cost V 0 bases and J 3 bases, with 2 bases left between them. The germline CDR1 and CDR2 sequences are SQVTM and ANQGSEA. The length of the CDR3 is 11 residues. CDR3 sequence reads: CSVEDYTEAFF. The CDR3 nucleotides are TGCAGCGTTGAAGACTACACTGAAGCTTTCTTT.

This chain links TRBV6-6 with TRBJ2-1; TRBD2 agrees at 9 bases. V lost 1 base, J lost 6 bases, and 4 bases stayed unmatched. Germline V gene lookup returns CDR1 MNHNY and CDR2 SVGAGI (reference sequence). This CDR3 is built from 15 residues. In nucleotides, the CDR3 is TGTGCCAGCAGTTACTTCGGGACTAGCACCAATGAGCAGTTCTTC. Translation gives CASSYFGTSTNEQFF.

The chain links TRBV9 to TRBJ2-3; D possibly matches TRBD1 or TRBD2 (5 bases each). CDR1 is SGDLS and CDR2 is YYNGEE in the germline V gene. V lost 0 bases to trimming and J lost 0 bases, with 14 bases between them. This CDR3 contains 17 residues. Here the CDR3 DNA reads TGTGCCAGCAGCGTAGATACACGGGGCCGAAGCACAGATACGCAGTATTTT. Its protein is CASSVDTRGRSTDTQYF.

The V and J genes are TRBV30 and TRBJ2-2; 7 bases are a match to TRBD2. Germline V lookup: CDR1 GTSNPN, CDR2 SVGIG (reference sequence). The V segment lost 0 bases and the J segment 7 bases; nucleotides outside the gene matches: 11. The CDR3 runs to 16 residues. The CDR3: CAWSVGAGEESGELFF. The CDR3 nucleotides are TGTGCCTGGAGTGTAGGGGCGGGAGAGGAAAGCGGGGAGCTGTTTTTT.

The count of this clone is one. This sequence joins TRBV21-1 and TRBJ2-5; TRBD1 reflects the table's D call only, with no check against the DNA. TRBV21-1 is a known pseudogene. This CDR3 region has 17 residues. The DNA of the CDR3 is TGTGCCAGGGGGATGCGGGCCCCACAGGGGGTAGTAAAGACCCAGTACTTC. Protein product: CARGMRAPQGVVKTQYF.

The rearrangement uses TRBV29-1 and TRBJ2-7, with TRBD1 as a possible D gene (6 bases). The V end lost 4 bases, the J end lost 3 bases, and 13 bases lay between the germline ends. The CDR3 runs 13 residues. CDR1 is SQVTM and CDR2 is ANQGSEA in the germline V gene. The CDR3 sequence: CSVGGQSNYEQYF. In nucleotides, the CDR3 is TGCAGCGTTGGTGGACAGTCCAACTACGAGCAGTACTTC.

To note about this clone: The same CDR3 also results from other DNA sequences found in this sample. The rearrangement links TRBV29-1 to TRBJ2-3; TRBD2 might be the D (6 bases). CDR3 length: 13 amino acids. Germline CDR1 reads SQVTM; CDR2 reads ANQGSEA. The ends were cut back, 4 bases at V and 2 bases at J, with 10 bases in the middle. Here the CDR3 reads CSVGGVLTDTQYF. DNA for the CDR3: TGCAGCGTTGGGGGGGTACTCACAGATACGCAGTATTTT.

This clone was observed a handful of times. CDR3 coding DNA: TGCGCCAGCAGCCAAGATTTCGGGAGTCTTATTGGGAATGAGCAGTTCTTC. It is translated as CASSQDFGSLIGNEQFF. The genes are TRBV4-3 and TRBJ2-1; D possibly corresponds to TRBD2 (6 bases). V was shortened by 0 bases and J by 7 bases, with 19 bases between the two germline ends. The CDR3 totals 17 residues. Germline assignment: CDR1 LGHNA and CDR2 YSLEER.